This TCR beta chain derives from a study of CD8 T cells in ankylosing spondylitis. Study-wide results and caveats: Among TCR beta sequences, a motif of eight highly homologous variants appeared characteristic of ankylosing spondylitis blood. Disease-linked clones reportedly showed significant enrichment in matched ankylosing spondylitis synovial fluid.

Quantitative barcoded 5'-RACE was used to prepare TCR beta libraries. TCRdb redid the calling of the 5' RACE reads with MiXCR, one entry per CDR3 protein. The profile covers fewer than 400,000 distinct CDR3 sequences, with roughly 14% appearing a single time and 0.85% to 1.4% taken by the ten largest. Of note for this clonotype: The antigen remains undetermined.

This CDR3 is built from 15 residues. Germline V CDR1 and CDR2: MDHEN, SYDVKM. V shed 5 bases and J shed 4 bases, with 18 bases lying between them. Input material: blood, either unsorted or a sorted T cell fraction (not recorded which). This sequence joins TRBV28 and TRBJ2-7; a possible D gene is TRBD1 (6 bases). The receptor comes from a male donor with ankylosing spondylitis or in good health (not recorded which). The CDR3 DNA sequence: TGTGCCAGCAGTGCCTTAGGGGGTAAGGGTTACGAGCAGTACTTC. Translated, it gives CASSALGGKGYEQYF.